This TCR beta chain originates from a study of blood T cell repertoires in COVID-19. Study summary: From the United States, Italy and Spain came samples of acute and convalescent COVID-19. PBMCs, B-cell-depleted T cells, or T cells provided the cDNA or gDNA that made up the material.

In germline, CDR1 is MNHNY, CDR2 SVGAGI (reference sequence). The CDR3 is made up of 15 amino acids. J lost 4 bases, V lost 0 bases, and 4 bases had no gene match. How the authors handled the data: Estimates of nucleated cell counts were drawn from the amplification of reference gene primers. TCRdb keeps only in-frame clones here, not all; method: immunoSEQ multiplex PCR. V and J calls and clone size follow that table, whereas D and trimming were derived from the DNA. This sample yields nearly 95,000 clones, of which more than 70% are seen a single time; 7% to 9% belongs to the top ten. The rearrangement joins TRBV6-6 to TRBJ1-2; 8 bases are shared with TRBD1. The TCR sequence derives from a human donor with acute or convalescent COVID-19. The donor label of this sample is uncertain. Input material: peripheral blood. The CDR3 loop is CASSYSDRVSYGYTF. CDR3 DNA sequence: TGTGCCAGCAGTTACTCGGACAGGGTTAGCTATGGCTACACCTTC.